This T cell receptor (beta chain) came from a study of monozygotic twins with inflammatory bowel disease. Study-wide points: A reduction in TCRbeta diversity (inverse Simpson) was seen in IBD patients relative to healthy co-twins.

Points on this clonotype: What it binds is not known.

UMIs bearing a 6-nucleotide sample barcode were added through template switching. TCRdb re-called the 5' RACE reads and catalogs CDR3 proteins one per entry, DNA excluded. The sample has some 130,000 distinct CDR3 sequences. The CDR3 runs 13 residues. CDR1 is SGDLS and CDR2 is YYNGEE in the germline V gene. This TCR derives from a human donor with ulcerative colitis or Crohn's disease, or a healthy co-twin of an affected twin (not recorded which). The V call is TRBV9, the J call TRBJ2-1. Sequencing input: blood. The CDR3 sequence is CASSPVHYNEQFF.